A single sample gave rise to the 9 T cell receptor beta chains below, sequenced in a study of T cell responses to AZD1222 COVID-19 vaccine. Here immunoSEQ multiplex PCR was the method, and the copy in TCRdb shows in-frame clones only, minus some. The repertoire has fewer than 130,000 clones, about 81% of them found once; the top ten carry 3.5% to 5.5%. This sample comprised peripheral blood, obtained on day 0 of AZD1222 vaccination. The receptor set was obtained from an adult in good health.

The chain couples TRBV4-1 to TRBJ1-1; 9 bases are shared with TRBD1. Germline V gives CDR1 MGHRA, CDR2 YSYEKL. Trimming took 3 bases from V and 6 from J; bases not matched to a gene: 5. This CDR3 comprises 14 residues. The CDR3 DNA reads TGCGCCAGCAGCCAGTCGGACAGGGGTTCTGAAGCTTTCTTT. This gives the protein CASSQSDRGSEAFF.

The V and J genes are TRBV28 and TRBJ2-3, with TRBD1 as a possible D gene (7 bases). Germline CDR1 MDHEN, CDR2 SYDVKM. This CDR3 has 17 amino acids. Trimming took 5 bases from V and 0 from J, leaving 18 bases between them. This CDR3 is CASSPRGTVLSTDTQYF. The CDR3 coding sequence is TGTGCCAGCAGTCCCCGGGGGACAGTACTGAGCACAGATACGCAGTATTTT.

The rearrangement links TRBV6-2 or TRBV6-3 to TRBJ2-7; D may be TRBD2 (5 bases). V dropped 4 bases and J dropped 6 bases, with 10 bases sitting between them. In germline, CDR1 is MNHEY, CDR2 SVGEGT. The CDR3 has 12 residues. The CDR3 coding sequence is TGTGCCAGCAGTTTCGACTATGGCGAGCAGTACTTC. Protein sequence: CASSFDYGEQYF.

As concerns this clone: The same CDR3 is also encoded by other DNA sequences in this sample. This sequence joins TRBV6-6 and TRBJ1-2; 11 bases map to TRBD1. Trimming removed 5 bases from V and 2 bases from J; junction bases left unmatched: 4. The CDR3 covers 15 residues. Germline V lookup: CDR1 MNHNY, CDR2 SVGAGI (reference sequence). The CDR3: CASSPRDRGNYGYTF. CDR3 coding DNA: TGTGCCAGCAGTCCAAGGGACAGGGGGAACTATGGCTACACCTTC.

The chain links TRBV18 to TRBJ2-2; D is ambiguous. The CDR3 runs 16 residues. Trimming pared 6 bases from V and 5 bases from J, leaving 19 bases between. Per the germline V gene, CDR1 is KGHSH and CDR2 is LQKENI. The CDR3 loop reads CASSVVGNLGTGELFF. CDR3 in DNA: TGTGCCAGCTCGGTCGTAGGGAACCTTGGAACCGGGGAGCTGTTTTTT.

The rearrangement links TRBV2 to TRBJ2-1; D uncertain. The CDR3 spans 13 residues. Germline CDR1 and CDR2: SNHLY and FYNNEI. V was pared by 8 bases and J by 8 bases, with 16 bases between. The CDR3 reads CASSKSLDDEQFF. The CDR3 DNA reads TGTGCCAGCTCAAAGTCTTTAGACGATGAGCAGTTCTTC.

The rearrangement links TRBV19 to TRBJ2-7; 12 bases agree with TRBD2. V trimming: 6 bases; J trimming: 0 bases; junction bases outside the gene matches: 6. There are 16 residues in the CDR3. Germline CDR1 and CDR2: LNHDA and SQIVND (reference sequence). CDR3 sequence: CASSPTSGGLSYEQYF. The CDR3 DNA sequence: TGTGCCAGTAGCCCAACTAGCGGGGGGCTCTCCTACGAGCAGTACTTC.

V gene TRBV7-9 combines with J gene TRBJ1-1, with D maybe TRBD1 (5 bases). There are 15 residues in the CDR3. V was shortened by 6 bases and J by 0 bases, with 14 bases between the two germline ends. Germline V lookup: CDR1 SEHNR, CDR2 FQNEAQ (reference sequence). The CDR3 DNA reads TGTGCCAGCAGTCGGGACCTTAATATGAACACTGAAGCTTTCTTT. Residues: CASSRDLNMNTEAFF.

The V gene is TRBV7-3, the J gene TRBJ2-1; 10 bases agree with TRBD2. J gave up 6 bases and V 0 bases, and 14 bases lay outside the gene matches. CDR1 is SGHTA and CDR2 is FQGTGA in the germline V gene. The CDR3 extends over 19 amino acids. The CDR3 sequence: CASSLTGTPIGTSANEQFF. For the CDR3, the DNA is TGTGCCAGCAGCTTAACGGGGACACCGATAGGGACTAGCGCCAATGAGCAGTTCTTC.